The source of this T cell receptor beta chain is a study of control samples from healthy donors and cancer patients. V dropped 9 bases and J dropped 3; count of bases not matched to a gene: 9. This CDR3 has 15 amino acids. Germline CDR1 and CDR2: LGHNT and FRNRAP. This table comes from immunoSEQ multiplex PCR, and its TCRdb copy is limited to in-frame clones, with some not included. The table lists around 110,000 clones, nearly 95% of them singletons, with about 2.8% in the top ten. The genes are TRBV12-5 and TRBJ1-1; 11 bases match TRBD1. The sample consisted of blood. The receptor comes from a man in his thirties or forties in good health. The CDR3 here is CASMRGQGVDTEAFF. The CDR3 DNA reads TGTGCTAGCATGAGGGGACAGGGGGTCGACACTGAAGCTTTCTTT.